Below, 27 T cell receptor beta chains from the same sample are listed, as sequenced in a study of T cells in tuberculosis. Profiling relied on immunoSEQ multiplex PCR, and the TCRdb table lists in-frame clones only, not all of them. The repertoire holds about 29,000 clones, with over 90% as singletons. The sequenced material came from PBMCs. These receptors all stem from a donor between 10 and 35 years old with latent tuberculosis or without tuberculosis infection.

J is TRBJ1-1 and V is TRBV15; D perhaps matches TRBD1 (6 bases). Germline-derived CDR1 and CDR2 are LNHNV and YYDKDF (reference sequence). The length of the CDR3 is 15 residues. Between the trimmed V and J ends, which lost 5 bases and 4 bases, there was a span of 17 bases. The CDR3 nucleotides read TGTGCCACCAGCGAAACCAGGGGAAAGGGCACTGAAGCTTTCTTT. The encoded protein is CATSETRGKGTEAFF. Filled out from reference TRBV15 and TRBJ1-1, the complete variable domain reads DAMVIQNPRYQVTQFGKPVTLSCSQTLNHNVMYWYQQKSSQAPKLLFHYYDKDFNNEADTPDNFQSRRPNTSFCFLDIRSPGLGDTAMYLCATSETRGKGTEAFFGQGTRLTVV.

The chain employs TRBV27 and TRBJ1-2; TRBD1 agrees at 10 bases. Trimming took 4 bases from V and 4 from J; bases not matched to a gene: 12. Germline V gene data show CDR1 as MNHEY and CDR2 as SMNVEV (reference sequence). The CDR3 is made up of 17 amino acids. CDR3 DNA sequence: TGTGCCAGCAGTTCTACTGGGGCGGGACAGGGGACCTATGGCTACACCTTC. Translation: CASSSTGAGQGTYGYTF.

Only a few counts were recorded for this clone. The V call is TRBV2, the J call TRBJ1-1; D possibly corresponds to TRBD1 (6 bases). The CDR3 contains 17 residues. V lost 4 bases and J lost 0, with 18 bases in between. Germline CDR1 SNHLY, CDR2 FYNNEI. Written as DNA, the CDR3 is TGTGCCAGCAGTGGTAAGGCAGGGGCCACCATGAACACTGAAGCTTTCTTT. Protein: CASSGKAGATMNTEAFF.

The chain has TRBV2 and TRBJ2-3; D gene ambiguous. Trimming took off 7 bases at V and 9 bases at J, with 8 bases between the two ends. The germline V gene encodes CDR1 SNHLY and CDR2 FYNNEI. The CDR3 contains 10 residues. CDR3 sequence (DNA): TGTGCCAGCATGGCAACGACGCAGTATTTT. This codes for CASMATTQYF.

The chain couples TRBV4-1 to TRBJ2-1; D might be TRBD1 (5 bases). The germline gives CDR1 MGHRA, CDR2 YSYEKL. CDR3 size: 17 residues. V was clipped by 0 bases and J by 7 bases, with 19 bases between them. Here the CDR3 reads CASSQDVGANDRNEQFF. The CDR3 nucleotides read TGCGCCAGCAGCCAAGACGTAGGGGCAAACGATCGGAATGAGCAGTTCTTC.

The J gene is TRBJ2-2, the V gene TRBV19; TRBD2 matches 8 bases. Germline V gives CDR1 LNHDA, CDR2 SQIVND (reference sequence). This CDR3 is 16 amino acids long. V shed 5 bases, J shed 5 bases, and the junction held 10 bases outside the gene matches. CDR3 sequence: CASSPVRSGGTGELFF. The DNA for the CDR3 is TGTGCCAGTAGTCCCGTCCGATCGGGGGGGACCGGGGAGCTGTTTTTT. Filled out from reference TRBV19 and TRBJ2-2, the complete variable domain reads DGGITQSPKYLFRKEGQNVTLSCEQNLNHDAMYWYRQDPGQGLRLIYYSQIVNDFQKGDIAEGYSVSREKKESFPLTVTSAQKNPTAFYLCASSPVRSGGTGELFFGEGSRLTVL.

The V and J genes are TRBV4-1 and TRBJ2-1, with D perhaps TRBD2 (6 bases). The germline V gene encodes CDR1 MGHRA and CDR2 YSYEKL. The CDR3 is made up of 16 amino acids. V lost 0 bases and J 5 bases, leaving 14 bases between the germline ends. The CDR3 protein is CASSQEGGNTHNEQFF. In nucleotides, the CDR3 is TGCGCCAGCAGCCAAGAGGGCGGGAATACTCACAATGAGCAGTTCTTC.

This chain links TRBV27 with TRBJ1-1; 8 bases fit TRBD1. CDR1 is MNHEY and CDR2 is SMNVEV in the germline V gene (reference sequence). This CDR3 has 13 amino acids. The V segment lost 5 bases and the J segment 5 bases; nucleotides outside the gene matches: 4. CDR3 in amino acids: CASSLQGATEAFF. The CDR3 bases are TGTGCCAGCAGTCTTCAGGGGGCTACTGAAGCTTTCTTT.

The V gene is TRBV2, the J gene TRBJ1-2, with D possibly matching TRBD1 (6 bases). V was clipped by 6 bases and J by 7 bases, with 18 bases between them. Germline loops: CDR1 SNHLY, CDR2 FYNNEI. This CDR3 comprises 14 residues. DNA for the CDR3: TGTGCCAGCAGGACGACAGGCGGCTCGGGTGGCTACACCTTC. As protein: CASRTTGGSGGYTF.

The gene calls are TRBV7-8 and TRBJ2-7; possibly TRBD2 for D (6 bases). The V and J ends lost 5 bases and 1 base respectively, with 15 bases between them. The CDR3 is 15 residues long. From germline, CDR1 is SGHVS and CDR2 FQNEAQ. The CDR3 sequence is CASSPTGGESYEQYF. DNA for the CDR3: TGTGCCAGCAGCCCTACGGGCGGGGAGTCCTACGAGCAGTACTTC.

The rearrangement links TRBV27 to TRBJ2-7; the match to TRBD1 covers 10 bases. This CDR3 spans 15 amino acids. With 5 bases clipped from V and 3 bases from J, the junction kept 7 bases outside the gene matches. CDR1 and CDR2 from the germline V gene are MNHEY and SMNVEV (reference sequence). CDR3 amino acids: CASSPLGQGFYEQYF. DNA for the CDR3: TGTGCCAGCAGTCCTCTGGGACAGGGGTTCTACGAGCAGTACTTC.

This chain connects TRBV2 to TRBJ2-5; no definite D call. Germline lookup yields CDR1 SNHLY and CDR2 FYNNEI. V was pared by 4 bases and J by 3 bases, with 6 bases between. The CDR3 runs 12 residues. The CDR3 nucleotides read TGTGCCAGCAGTGTGCAGGAAGAGACCCAGTACTTC. Translating it yields CASSVQEETQYF.

The CDR3, as DNA: TGTGCCAGCAAGCGGACTAGCGGGAGCGATGAGCAGTTCTTC. Its protein product is CASKRTSGSDEQFF. V is TRBV2 and J is TRBJ2-1, with 13 bases matching TRBD2. V lost 7 bases, J lost 8 bases, and 5 bases stayed unmatched. This CDR3 has 14 residues. The germline gives CDR1 SNHLY, CDR2 FYNNEI.

The genes are TRBV6-6 and TRBJ1-1; 7 bases agree with TRBD1. This CDR3 contains 16 residues. After removal of 6 bases from V and 0 bases from J, the junction contained 10 bases not matched to a gene. The germline gives CDR1 MNHNY, CDR2 SVGAGI (reference sequence). DNA for the CDR3: TGTGCCAGCAGGTCAAACAGGGGTGACTTGAACACTGAAGCTTTCTTT. It specifies CASRSNRGDLNTEAFF.

The chain employs TRBV9 and TRBJ1-1; D possibly corresponds to TRBD1 (6 bases). The CDR3 is made up of 13 amino acids. In germline, CDR1 is SGDLS, CDR2 YYNGEE. V lost 0 bases to trimming and J lost 6 bases, with 9 bases between them. The CDR3: CASSVGQAPEAFF. The CDR3 nucleotides are TGTGCCAGCAGCGTAGGACAGGCCCCTGAAGCTTTCTTT.

The chain is built from TRBV7-9 and TRBJ1-1; no clear D. Trimming removed 2 bases at V and 2 bases at J, with 9 bases between. Germline CDR1 is SEHNR and CDR2 is FQNEAQ (reference sequence). The CDR3 extends over 14 amino acids. This CDR3 reads CASSLTQTNTEAFF. The CDR3 nucleotides are TGTGCCAGCAGCTTAACTCAGACAAACACTGAAGCTTTCTTT.

The genes are TRBV5-1 and TRBJ1-3; perhaps TRBD1 as D (6 bases). Trimming pared 4 bases from V and 0 bases from J, leaving 26 bases between. The CDR3 sequence is 20 residues long. Germline loops: CDR1 SGHRS, CDR2 YFSETQ. DNA for the CDR3: TGCGCCAGCAGCCCCCTTGACAGGATTGTCGTCCTGAACTCTGGAAACACCATATATTTT. Its translation: CASSPLDRIVVLNSGNTIYF.

The J gene is TRBJ2-5, the V gene TRBV7-2; 7 bases are a match to TRBD2. This CDR3 has 15 residues. Germline trimming cut 1 base from V and 1 base from J; bases unmatched to any gene: 3. CDR1 is SGHTA and CDR2 is FQGNSA in the germline V gene. The CDR3 reads CASSLVGRAQETQYF. As DNA, the CDR3 is TGTGCCAGCAGCTTAGTTGGGAGGGCCCAAGAGACCCAGTACTTC.

V gene TRBV6-6 combines with J gene TRBJ1-2, with D maybe TRBD1 (5 bases). Germline-derived CDR1 and CDR2 are MNHNY and SVGAGI (reference sequence). The CDR3 loop spans 15 amino acids. V lost 5 bases, J lost 7 bases, and 20 bases lay in between. The chain's CDR3 is CASSQGPDRASGYTF. The CDR3 DNA follows: TGTGCCAGCAGTCAAGGGCCAGACAGAGCCAGTGGCTACACCTTC.

The rearrangement uses TRBV11-2 and TRBJ2-4, with D possibly being TRBD1 (6 bases). Trimming removed 5 bases at V and 8 bases at J, with 10 bases between. CDR3 length: 12 residues. CDR1 is SGHAT and CDR2 is FQNNGV in the germline V gene. The CDR3 loop is CASSHRADIQYF. CDR3 nucleotide sequence: TGTGCCAGCAGCCACAGGGCTGACATTCAGTACTTC.

The chain employs TRBV29-1 and TRBJ2-1; TRBD2 aligns across 7 bases. After removal of 3 bases from V and 2 bases from J, the junction contained 7 bases not matched to a gene. Germline CDR1 SQVTM, CDR2 ANQGSEA. The CDR3 is made up of 15 amino acids. The CDR3 DNA sequence: TGCAGCGTTGACTCCCGGCGGGAGCCCTACAATGAGCAGTTCTTC. Its translation is CSVDSRREPYNEQFF.

The chain recombines TRBV27 with TRBJ2-2, with TRBD1 identical over 9 bases. V was clipped by 5 bases and J by 3 bases; unmatched bases: 4. There are 15 residues in the CDR3. In germline, CDR1 is MNHEY, CDR2 SMNVEV (reference sequence). The CDR3 nucleotides are TGTGCCAGCAGTACCCGGGACAGGGACACCGGGGAGCTGTTTTTT. As protein: CASSTRDRDTGELFF.

The rearrangement joins TRBV7-2 to TRBJ1-5, with 7 bases matching TRBD1. The CDR3 contains 15 residues. V was clipped by 4 bases and J by 1 base; unmatched bases: 4. Germline V gene sequence: CDR1 SGHTA, CDR2 FQGNSA. The CDR3 DNA sequence: TGTGCCAGCAGCTCAGGGACAGTAAGCAATCAGCCCCAGCATTTT. This gives the protein CASSSGTVSNQPQHF.

V gene TRBV19 combines with J gene TRBJ2-1; no definite D call. CDR3 size: 14 residues. Germline V gene sequence: CDR1 LNHDA, CDR2 SQIVND (reference sequence). Deletions cut 4 bases from V and 0 bases from J, with 7 bases between. The CDR3 here is CASSRLLSYNEQFF. The CDR3 region has the DNA TGTGCCAGTAGTAGGCTCCTCTCCTACAATGAGCAGTTCTTC.

The chain has TRBV27 and TRBJ2-2, with 9 nucleotides matching TRBD1. V shed 4 bases, J shed 5 bases, and the junction held 5 bases outside the gene matches. Germline V gene sequence: CDR1 MNHEY, CDR2 SMNVEV (reference sequence). The CDR3 sequence is 15 residues long. The CDR3 DNA is TGTGCCAGCAGTTCCGGACAGGGGAGAACCGGGGAGCTGTTTTTT. Protein sequence: CASSSGQGRTGELFF.

Only a few counts were recorded for this clone. This CDR3 is CASRPGVNIQYF. CDR3 DNA: TGTGCCAGCAGACCAGGGGTCAACATTCAGTACTTC. The chain joins TRBV2 to TRBJ2-4; perhaps TRBD1 as D (6 bases). This CDR3 contains 12 residues. Germline CDR1 and CDR2: SNHLY and FYNNEI. Trimming shortened V by 6 bases and J by 7 bases, and 10 bases separated the two germline ends. The full variable domain, with the rest looked up from reference TRBV2 and TRBJ2-4, is EPEVTQTPSHQVTQMGQEVILRCVPISNHLYFYWYRQILGQKVEFLVSFYNNEISEKSEIFDDQFSVERPDGSNFTLKIRSTKLEDSAMYFCASRPGVNIQYFGAGTRLSVL.

The CDR3 bases are TGTGCCAGCTACAGGGGGTGGGCAGAGACCCAGTACTTC. Translation: CASYRGWAETQYF. The chain links TRBV6-1 to TRBJ2-5, with 8 bases matching TRBD1. The CDR3 length is 13 residues. V was pared by 8 bases and J by 4 bases, with 6 bases of the junction left unmatched. Germline lookup yields CDR1 MNHNS and CDR2 SASEGT.